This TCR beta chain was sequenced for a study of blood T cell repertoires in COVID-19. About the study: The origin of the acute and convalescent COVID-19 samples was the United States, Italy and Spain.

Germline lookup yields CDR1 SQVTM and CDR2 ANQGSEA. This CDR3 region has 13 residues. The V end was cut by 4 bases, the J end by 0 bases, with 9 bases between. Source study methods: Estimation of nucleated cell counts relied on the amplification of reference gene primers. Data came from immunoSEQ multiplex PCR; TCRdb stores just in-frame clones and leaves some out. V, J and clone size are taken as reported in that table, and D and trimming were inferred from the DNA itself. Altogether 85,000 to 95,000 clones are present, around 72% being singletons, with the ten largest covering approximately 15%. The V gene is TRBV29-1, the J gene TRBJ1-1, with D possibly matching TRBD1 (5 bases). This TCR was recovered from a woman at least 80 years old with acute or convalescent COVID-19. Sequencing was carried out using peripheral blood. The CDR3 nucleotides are TGCAGCGTTGGTGGGGCTCTGAACACTGAAGCTTTCTTT. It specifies CSVGGALNTEAFF.